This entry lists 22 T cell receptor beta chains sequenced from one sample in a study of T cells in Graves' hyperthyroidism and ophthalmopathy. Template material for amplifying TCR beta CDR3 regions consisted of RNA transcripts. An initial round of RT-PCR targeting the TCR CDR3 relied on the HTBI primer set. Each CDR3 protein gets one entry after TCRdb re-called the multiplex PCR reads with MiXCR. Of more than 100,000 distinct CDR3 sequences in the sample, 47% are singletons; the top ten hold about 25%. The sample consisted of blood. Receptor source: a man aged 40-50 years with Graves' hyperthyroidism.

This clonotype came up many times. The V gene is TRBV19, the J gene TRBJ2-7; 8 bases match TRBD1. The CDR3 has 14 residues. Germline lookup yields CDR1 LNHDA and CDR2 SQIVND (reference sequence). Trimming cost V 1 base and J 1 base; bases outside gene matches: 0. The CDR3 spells CASSIGDRSYEQYF. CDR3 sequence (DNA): TGTGCCAGTAGTATAGGGGACAGGTCCTACGAGCAGTACTTC.

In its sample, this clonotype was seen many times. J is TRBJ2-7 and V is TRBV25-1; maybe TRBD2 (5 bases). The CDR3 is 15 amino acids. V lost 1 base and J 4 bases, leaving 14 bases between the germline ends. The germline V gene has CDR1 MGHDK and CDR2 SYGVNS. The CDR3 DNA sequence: TGTGCCAGCAGTGAATCCCGCGGACTCCCTTACGAGCAGTACTTC. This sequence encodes CASSESRGLPYEQYF.

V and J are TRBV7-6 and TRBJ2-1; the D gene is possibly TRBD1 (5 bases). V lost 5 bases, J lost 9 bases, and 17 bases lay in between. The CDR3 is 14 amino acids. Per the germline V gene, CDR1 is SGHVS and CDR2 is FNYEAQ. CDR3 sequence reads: CASSAQASNTEQFF. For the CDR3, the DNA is TGTGCCAGCAGCGCACAGGCCTCGAACACTGAGCAGTTCTTC. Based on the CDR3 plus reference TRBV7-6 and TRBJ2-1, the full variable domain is GAGVSQSPRYKVTKRGQDVALRCDPISGHVSLYWYRQALGQGPEFLTYFNYEAQQDKSGLPNDRFSAERPEGSISTLTIQRTEQRDSAMYRCASSAQASNTEQFFGPGTRLTVL.

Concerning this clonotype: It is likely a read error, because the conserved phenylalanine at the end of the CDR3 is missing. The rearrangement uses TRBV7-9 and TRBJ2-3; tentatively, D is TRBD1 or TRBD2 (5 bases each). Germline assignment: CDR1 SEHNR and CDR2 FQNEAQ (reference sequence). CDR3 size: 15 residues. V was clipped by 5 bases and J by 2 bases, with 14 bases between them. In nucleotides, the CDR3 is TGTGCCAGCAGCCGCTTGGGGGAGTTCACAGATACGCAGTATGTT. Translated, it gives CASSRLGEFTDTQYV.

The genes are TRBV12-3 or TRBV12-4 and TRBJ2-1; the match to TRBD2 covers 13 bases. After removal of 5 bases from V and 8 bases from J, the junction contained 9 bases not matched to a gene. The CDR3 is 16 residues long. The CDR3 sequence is CASSAGTSGKAHEQFF. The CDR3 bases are TGTGCCAGCAGTGCCGGGACTAGCGGGAAGGCGCATGAGCAGTTCTTC.

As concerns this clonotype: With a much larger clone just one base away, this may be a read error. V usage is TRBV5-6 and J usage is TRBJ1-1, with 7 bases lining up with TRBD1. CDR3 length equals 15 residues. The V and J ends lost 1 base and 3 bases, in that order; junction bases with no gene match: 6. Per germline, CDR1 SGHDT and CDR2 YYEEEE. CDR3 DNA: TGTGCCAGCAGCTTGACAGGGGAATGGGACACTGAAGCTTTCTTT. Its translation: CASSLTGEWDTEAFF.

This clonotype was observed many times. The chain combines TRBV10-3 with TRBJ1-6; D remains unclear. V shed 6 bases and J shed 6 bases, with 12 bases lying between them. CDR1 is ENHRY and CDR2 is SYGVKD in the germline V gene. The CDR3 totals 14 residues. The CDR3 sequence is CAIRERALNSPLHF. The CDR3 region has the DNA TGTGCCATCAGAGAGCGGGCCCTTAATTCACCCCTCCACTTT.

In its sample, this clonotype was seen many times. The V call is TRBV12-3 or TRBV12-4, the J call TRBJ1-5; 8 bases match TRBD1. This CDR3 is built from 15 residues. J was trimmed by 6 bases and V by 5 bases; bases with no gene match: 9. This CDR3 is CASSISTGGGQPQHF. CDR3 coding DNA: TGTGCCAGCAGTATATCCACAGGGGGAGGTCAGCCCCAGCATTTT.

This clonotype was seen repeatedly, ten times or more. CDR3 region: CASGETGTFASPLHF. DNA for the CDR3: TGTGCCAGTGGGGAAACCGGGACATTTGCTTCACCCCTCCACTTT. The rearrangement links TRBV19 to TRBJ1-6; D perhaps matches TRBD1 (6 bases). V lost 8 bases and J lost 9, with 20 bases in between. CDR1 and CDR2 (germline): LNHDA, SQIVND (reference sequence). The CDR3 has 15 amino acids.

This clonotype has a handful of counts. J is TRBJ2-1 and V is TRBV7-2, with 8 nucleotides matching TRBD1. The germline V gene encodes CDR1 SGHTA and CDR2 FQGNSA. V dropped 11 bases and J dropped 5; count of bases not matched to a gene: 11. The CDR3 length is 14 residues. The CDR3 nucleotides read TGTGCCTGGAGCTCCGGGACAGGCAACAATGAGCAGTTCTTC. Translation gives CAWSSGTGNNEQFF.

CDR3 residues: CASSPGTSGSEEQFF. The CDR3 DNA follows: TGTGCCAGCAGCCCTGGGACTAGCGGGAGTGAGGAGCAGTTCTTC. The chain is built from TRBV7-9 and TRBJ2-1; 14 nucleotides align to TRBD2. Per the germline V gene, CDR1 is SEHNR and CDR2 is FQNEAQ (reference sequence). The CDR3 sequence is 15 residues long. J gave up 10 bases and V 5 bases, and 7 bases lay outside the gene matches.

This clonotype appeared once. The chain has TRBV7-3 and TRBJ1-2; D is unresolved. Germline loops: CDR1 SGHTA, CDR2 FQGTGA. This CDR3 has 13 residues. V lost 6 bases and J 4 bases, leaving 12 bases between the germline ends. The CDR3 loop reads CASRRDTSYGYTF. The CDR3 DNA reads TGTGCCAGCAGACGAGATACGAGCTATGGCTACACCTTC.

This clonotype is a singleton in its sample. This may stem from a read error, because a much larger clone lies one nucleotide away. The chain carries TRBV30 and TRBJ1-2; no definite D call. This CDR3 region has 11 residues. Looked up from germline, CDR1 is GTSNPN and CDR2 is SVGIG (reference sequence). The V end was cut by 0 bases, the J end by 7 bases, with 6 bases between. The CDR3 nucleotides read TGTGCCTGGAGTGTACGCGGTGGCTACACCTTC. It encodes CAWSVRGGYTF.

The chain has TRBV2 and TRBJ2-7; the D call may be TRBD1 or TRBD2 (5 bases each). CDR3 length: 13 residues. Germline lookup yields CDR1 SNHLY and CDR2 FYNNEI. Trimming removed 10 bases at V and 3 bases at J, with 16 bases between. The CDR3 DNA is TGTGCCATCAGGGAGTCGCACGGCTACGAGCAGTACTTC. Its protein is CAIRESHGYEQYF.

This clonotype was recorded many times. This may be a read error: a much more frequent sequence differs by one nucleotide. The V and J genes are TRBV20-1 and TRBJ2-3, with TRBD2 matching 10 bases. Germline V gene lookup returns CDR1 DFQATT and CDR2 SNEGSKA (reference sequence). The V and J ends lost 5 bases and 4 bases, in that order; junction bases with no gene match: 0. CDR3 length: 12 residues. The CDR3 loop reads CSAGLAADTQYF. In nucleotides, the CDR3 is TGCAGTGCTGGACTAGCGGCAGATACGCAGTATTTT.

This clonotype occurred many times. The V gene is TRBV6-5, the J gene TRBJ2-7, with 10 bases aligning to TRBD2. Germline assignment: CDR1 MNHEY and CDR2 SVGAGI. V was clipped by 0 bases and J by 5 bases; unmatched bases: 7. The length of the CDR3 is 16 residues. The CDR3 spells CASSYSWTSGHNEQYF. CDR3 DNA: TGTGCCAGCAGTTACTCGTGGACTAGCGGACACAACGAGCAGTACTTC.

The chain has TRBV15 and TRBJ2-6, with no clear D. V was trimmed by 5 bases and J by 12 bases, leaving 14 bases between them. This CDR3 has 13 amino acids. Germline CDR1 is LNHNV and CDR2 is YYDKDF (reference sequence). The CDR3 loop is CATSPLVASVLTF. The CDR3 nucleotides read TGTGCCACCAGCCCCCTGGTGGCTAGCGTCCTGACTTTC.

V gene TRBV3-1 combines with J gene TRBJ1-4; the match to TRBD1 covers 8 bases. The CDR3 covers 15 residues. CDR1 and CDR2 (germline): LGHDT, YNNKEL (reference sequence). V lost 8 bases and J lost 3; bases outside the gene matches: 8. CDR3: CASSPGQGPNEKLFF. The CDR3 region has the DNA TGTGCCAGCTCACCCGGACAGGGCCCTAATGAAAAACTGTTTTTT.

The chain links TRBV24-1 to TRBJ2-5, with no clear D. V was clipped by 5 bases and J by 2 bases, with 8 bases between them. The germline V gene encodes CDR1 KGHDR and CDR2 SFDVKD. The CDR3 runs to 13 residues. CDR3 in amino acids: CATSGIGQETQYF. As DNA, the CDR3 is TGTGCCACCAGTGGAATAGGGCAAGAGACCCAGTACTTC.

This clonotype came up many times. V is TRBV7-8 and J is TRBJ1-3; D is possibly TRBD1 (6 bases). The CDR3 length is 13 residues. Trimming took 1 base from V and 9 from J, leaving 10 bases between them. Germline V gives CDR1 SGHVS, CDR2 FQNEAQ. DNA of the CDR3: TGTGCCAGCAGCTTAGAACAGGGTAGCACCATATATTTT. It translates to CASSLEQGSTIYF.

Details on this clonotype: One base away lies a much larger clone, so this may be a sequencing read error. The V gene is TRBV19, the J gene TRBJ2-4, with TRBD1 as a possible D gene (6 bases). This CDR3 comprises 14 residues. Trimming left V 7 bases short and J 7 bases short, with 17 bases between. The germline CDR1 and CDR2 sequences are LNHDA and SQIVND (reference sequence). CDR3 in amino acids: CASTTQGTSNIQYF. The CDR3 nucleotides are TGTGCCAGTACCACACAGGGCACGTCGAACATTCAGTACTTC.

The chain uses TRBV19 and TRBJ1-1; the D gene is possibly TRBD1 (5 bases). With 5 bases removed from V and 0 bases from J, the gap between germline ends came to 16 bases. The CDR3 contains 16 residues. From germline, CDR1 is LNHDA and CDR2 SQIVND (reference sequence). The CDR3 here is CASSSGREGLNTEAFF. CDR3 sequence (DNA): TGTGCCAGTAGTTCGGGGCGGGAGGGACTGAACACTGAAGCTTTCTTT.